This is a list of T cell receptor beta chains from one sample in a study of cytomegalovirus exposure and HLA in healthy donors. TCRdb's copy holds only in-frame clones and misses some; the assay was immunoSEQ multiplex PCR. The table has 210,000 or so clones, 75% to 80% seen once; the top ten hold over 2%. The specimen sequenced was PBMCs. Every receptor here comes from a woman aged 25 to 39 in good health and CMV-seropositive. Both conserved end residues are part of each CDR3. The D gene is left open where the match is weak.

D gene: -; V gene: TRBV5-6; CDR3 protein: CASSLRPTHSGNTIYF
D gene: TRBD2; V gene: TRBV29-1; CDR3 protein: CSVVGLAGYYEQYF
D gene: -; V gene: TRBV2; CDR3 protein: CASSDRTVYEQYF
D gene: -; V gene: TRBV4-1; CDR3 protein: CASSREQGYITDTQYF
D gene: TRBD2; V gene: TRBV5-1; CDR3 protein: CASSLFSSGGAGDTQYF
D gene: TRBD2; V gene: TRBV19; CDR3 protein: CASTRLAGGPSSYNEQFF
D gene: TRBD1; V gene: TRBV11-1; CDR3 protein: CASSLGSGQVYEQYF
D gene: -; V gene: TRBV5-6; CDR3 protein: CASSFKWGATNEKLFF
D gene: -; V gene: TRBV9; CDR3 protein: CASSVESLSSGNTIYF
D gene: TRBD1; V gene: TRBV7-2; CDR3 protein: CASSMTGPNTEAFF
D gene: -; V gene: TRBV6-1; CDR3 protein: CASATGMSNQPQHF
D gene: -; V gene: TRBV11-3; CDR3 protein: CASSLGIDGNEQFF
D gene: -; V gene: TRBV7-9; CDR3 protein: CASSLEISGPYNEQFF
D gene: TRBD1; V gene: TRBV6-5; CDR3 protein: CASSSEGQEREETQYF
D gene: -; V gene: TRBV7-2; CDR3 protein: CASSYQQGLGEQYF
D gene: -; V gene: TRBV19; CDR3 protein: CASSISGADTQYF
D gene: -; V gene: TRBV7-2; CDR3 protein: CASSVYLETQYF
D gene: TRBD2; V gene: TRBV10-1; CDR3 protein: CATNGLAGATYEQYF
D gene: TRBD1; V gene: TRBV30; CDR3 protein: CAWSGGQGGYGYTF
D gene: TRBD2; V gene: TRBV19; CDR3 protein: CASSLAGGHSGELFF
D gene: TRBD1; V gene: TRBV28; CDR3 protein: CASRPLGQGITGELFF
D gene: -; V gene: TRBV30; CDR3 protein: CAWSPLGAGPYEQYF